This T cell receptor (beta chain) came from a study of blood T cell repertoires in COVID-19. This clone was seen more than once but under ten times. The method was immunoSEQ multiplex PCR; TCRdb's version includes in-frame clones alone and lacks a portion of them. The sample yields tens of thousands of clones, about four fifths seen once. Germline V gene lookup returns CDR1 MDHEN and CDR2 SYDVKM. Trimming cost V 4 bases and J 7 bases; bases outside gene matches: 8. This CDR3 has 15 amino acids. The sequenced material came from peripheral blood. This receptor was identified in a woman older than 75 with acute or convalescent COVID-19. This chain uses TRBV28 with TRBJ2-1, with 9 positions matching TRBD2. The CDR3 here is CASSSPAGGWNEQFF. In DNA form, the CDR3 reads TGTGCCAGCAGTTCCCCTGCGGGGGGGTGGAATGAGCAGTTCTTC.